This is a list of T cell receptor beta chains from one sample in a study of T cells in Graves' hyperthyroidism and ophthalmopathy. One entry per CDR3 protein, called by TCRdb with MiXCR from the multiplex PCR reads. Found here are some 460,000 distinct CDR3 sequences, 15% to 18% of them singletons; the top ten hold roughly an eighth. Sequenced material: blood. All receptors derive from a woman younger than 35 with Graves' hyperthyroidism. The CDR3 runs from the conserved cysteine through the conserved F or W. Each record gives: CDR3 protein, clone size, V gene, J gene. Size is omitted from some rows. Given values are once, few, many or a class for expanded clones.

CASSPGLHTGELIF	NA	TRBV18	TRBJ2-2
CASSTLPGQGLNEQFF	few	TRBV19	TRBJ2-1
CASSRPGRDYNEQFF	few	TRBV3-1	TRBJ2-1
CSARVRGNTGELFF	many	TRBV20-1	TRBJ2-2
CASRVLGQDTEAFF	many	TRBV6-1	TRBJ1-1
CASSVDQGPYEQYF	few	TRBV9	TRBJ2-7
CASSLGVSLNTEAFF	few	TRBV5-6	TRBJ1-1
CASSLAGVRDDTEAFF	many	TRBV5-1	TRBJ1-1
CASSVTGVWDKNIQYF	many	TRBV11-2	TRBJ2-4
CASSNRGPHEQYF	many	TRBV2	TRBJ2-7
CASYRVGYNEQFF	NA	TRBV28	TRBJ2-1